This is a list of T cell receptor beta chains from one sample in a study of CD8 T cells in Susac syndrome. MiXCR, run by TCRdb on the immunoSEQ multiplex PCR reads, gives a single entry per CDR3 protein. The data show around 81,000 distinct CDR3 sequences, with about 93% seen just once and approximately 0.94% held by the top ten. Sequenced input: CD8+ T cells from PBMCs. The receptors shown here come from a human donor with Susac syndrome. Both conserved end residues are part of each CDR3. A D gene is named only where the DNA matches it firmly. Where a row states a size, it is once, few, many or the class of an expanded clone; other rows omit it.

D	V	J	size	DNA	CDR3
-	TRBV6-5	TRBJ2-1	few	TGTGCCAGCAGCCCCTCGAGCTCCTACAATGAGCAGTTCTTC	CASSPSSSYNEQFF
-	TRBV7-9	TRBJ1-3	-	TGTGCCAGCAGCCCGGAGGACGGACACCCCTCTGGAAACACCATATATTTT	CASSPEDGHPSGNTIYF
-	TRBV7-8	TRBJ2-5	few	TGTGCCAGCAGCTTAGTTGGCAGCGAGACCCAGTACTTC	CASSLVGSETQYF
-	TRBV29-1	TRBJ2-2	-	TGCAGCGTTGAATACCCGGTTGGGAACCAATATGACAACACCGGGGAGCTGTTTTTT	CSVEYPVGNQYDNTGELFF
-	TRBV28	TRBJ2-7	-	TGTGCCAGCAGTTTAGGGCCTAGCGACGACTACGAGCAGTACTTC	CASSLGPSDDYEQYF
-	TRBV7-9	TRBJ2-1	-	TGTGCCAGCAGCCAGACCGCTTCCCCCACCTACAATGAGCAGTTCTTC	CASSQTASPTYNEQFF
-	TRBV2	TRBJ2-1	-	TGTGCCAGCAGTGAAGCTTTGGGGCTTGAGCAGTTCTTC	CASSEALGLEQFF
TRBD2	TRBV5-4	TRBJ2-1	-	TGTGCCAGCAGCCAGGGACTAGCGGCTGGGTACAATGAGCAGTTCTTC	CASSQGLAAGYNEQFF
-	TRBV3-1	TRBJ2-7	-	TGTGCCAGCAGCAGGGACTCCGATTCCTACGAGCAGTACTTC	CASSRDSDSYEQYF
-	TRBV15	TRBJ1-4	-	TGTGCCACAAGGGACACGCCCGAAGATGAAAAACTGTTTTTT	CATRDTPEDEKLFF
TRBD1	TRBV5-6	TRBJ2-7	-	TGTGCCAGCAGCGGGTACGGACAGGGCCTCTACGAGCAGTACTTC	CASSGYGQGLYEQYF
-	TRBV20-1	TRBJ2-7	-	TGCAGTGCTAGAGATCTCAACCTTCGTTCTGGGTGGGAGCAGTACTTC	CSARDLNLRSGWEQYF
-	TRBV15	TRBJ2-2	-	TGTGCCGTAGGACACGAGAACACCGGGGAGCTGTTTTTT	CAVGHENTGELFF
TRBD1	TRBV3-1	TRBJ2-7	-	TGTGCCAGCAGCCAAAGACAGGGTTCCTCCTACGAGCAGTACTTC	CASSQRQGSSYEQYF
TRBD1	TRBV7-9	TRBJ2-5	-	TGTGCCAGCAGCTTAACAGGGGGGTCAGAGACCCAGTACTTC	CASSLTGGSETQYF
-	TRBV20-1	TRBJ1-1	-	TGCAGTGCGTTTATGGACACTGAAGCTTTCTTT	CSAFMDTEAFF
TRBD2	TRBV6-4	TRBJ2-2	-	TGTGCCAGCAGTCTAGCGGACACCGGGGAGCTGTTTTTT	CASSLADTGELFF
-	TRBV6-6	TRBJ1-1	-	TGTGCCAGCAGTCAGCTACCCGCAGGGGACACTGAAGCTTTCTTT	CASSQLPAGDTEAFF
-	TRBV21-1	TRBJ2-1	-	TGTGCCAGCAGCAAACCCACAGGGGGCCACAATCTAGAGCAGTTCTTC	CASSKPTGGHNLEQFF
-	TRBV4-1	TRBJ2-6	few	TGCGCCAGCAGCCAAGATTTCCCGGGGGGCTCCTCTGGGGCCAATGTCCTGACTTTC	CASSQDFPGGSSGANVLTF
TRBD1	TRBV25-1	TRBJ1-2	once	TGTGCCAGCAGTGATGGACAGGGTAGGACTGACGGCTACACCTTC	CASSDGQGRTDGYTF
-	TRBV9	TRBJ2-3	-	TGTGCCAGCAGCGGGGCTAGGTCAGATACGCAGTATTTT	CASSGARSDTQYF
-	TRBV29-1	TRBJ1-1	-	TGCAGCGTAGACAGCCTGAACACTGAAGCTTTCTTT	CSVDSLNTEAFF
TRBD2	TRBV29-1	TRBJ2-1	-	TGCAGCGTTGAACCCCCTTGGGACCGGGGAGGGAGCTCCTACAATGAGCAGTTCTTC	CSVEPPWDRGGSSYNEQFF
TRBD1	TRBV28	TRBJ1-4	-	TGTGCCAGCAGTCCCACCAGGGGGCGCGAAAAACTGTTTTTT	CASSPTRGREKLFF
-	TRBV10-3	TRBJ2-1	-	TGTGCCATCAGTGCAAGGGAGGGGGCGCTGGACAATGAGCAGTTCTTC	CAISAREGALDNEQFF
TRBD1	TRBV20-1	TRBJ1-2	-	TGCAGTGCTAGACAGGGGGACTATGGCTACACCTTC	CSARQGDYGYTF
-	TRBV7-8	TRBJ2-1	-	TGTGCCAGCAGCTTAGACGGAGGCCCGGGGGACAATGAGCAGTTCTTC	CASSLDGGPGDNEQFF
-	TRBV5-4	TRBJ1-3	-	TGTGCCAGCAGCTTGCTAGGATCTGGAAACACCATATATTTT	CASSLLGSGNTIYF
-	TRBV19	TRBJ2-5	-	TGTGCCAGTAGTACCCGACAGTTACAAGAGACCCAGTACTTC	CASSTRQLQETQYF
-	TRBV5-6	TRBJ2-1	once	TGTGCCAGCAGCTTCGGTGTCGGACACAATGAGCAGTTCTTC	CASSFGVGHNEQFF
TRBD2	TRBV15	TRBJ2-1	few	TGTGCCACCAGTACGGCGGGACTAGCGGGATACAATGAGCAGTTCTTC	CATSTAGLAGYNEQFF
TRBD2	TRBV7-3	TRBJ2-2	-	TGTGCCAGCAGCTTGGGACTAGTCAACACCGGGGAGCTGTTTTTT	CASSLGLVNTGELFF
-	TRBV7-9	TRBJ1-4	-	TGTGCCAGCGGGACCACTATCCTCGGCCCTAATGAAAAACTGTTTTTT	CASGTTILGPNEKLFF
-	TRBV15	TRBJ2-3	-	TGTGCCACCAGCAGATTCGGATATGGCGATACGCAGTATTTT	CATSRFGYGDTQYF
TRBD2	TRBV29-1	TRBJ2-7	once	TGCAGCGTTGCTAGCGGGTCGTTCGAGCAGTACTTC	CSVASGSFEQYF
-	TRBV15	TRBJ1-5	-	TGTGCCACCAGCAGAGATCGAAATGCTAATCAGCCCCAGCATTTT	CATSRDRNANQPQHF
-	TRBV27	TRBJ2-7	-	TGTGCCAGCTCTCACGGAGCGGGCTCCTACGAGCAGTACTTC	CASSHGAGSYEQYF
-	TRBV13	TRBJ2-2	-	TGTGCCAGCGGGGACTCGAACACCGGGGAGCTGTTTTTT	CASGDSNTGELFF
-	TRBV20-1	TRBJ2-7	-	TGCAGTGCTAGAGATTTCGGCACGGGGACGACCTACGAGCAGTACTTC	CSARDFGTGTTYEQYF
TRBD1	TRBV30	TRBJ2-3	-	TGTGCCTGGAGCACGGGGACAGGGTACACAGATACGCAGTATTTT	CAWSTGTGYTDTQYF
TRBD2	TRBV28	TRBJ2-5	-	TGTGCCAGCAGAGGACTAGTGCTCCAAGAGACCCAGTACTTC	CASRGLVLQETQYF
TRBD2	TRBV6-4	TRBJ2-2	-	TGTGCCAGCAGTGACAGGGGACTAGACGGCACCGGGGAGCTGTTTTTT	CASSDRGLDGTGELFF
TRBD1	TRBV12-3/TRBV12-4	TRBJ1-4	-	TGTGCCAGCAGCCCTGGACAGGGAGCCGAAAAACTGTTTTTT	CASSPGQGAEKLFF
TRBD1	TRBV5-1	TRBJ2-1	once	TGCGCCAGCAGCTCCGGGACAGGGCAGTTCTTC	CASSSGTGQFF
TRBD2	TRBV27	TRBJ2-2	-	TGTGCCAGCAGTCTAGCGGAAAACACCGGGGAGCTGTTTTTT	CASSLAENTGELFF
-	TRBV4-3	TRBJ2-7	-	TGCGCCAGCAGCCAAGATACACACGAGCAGTACTTC	CASSQDTHEQYF
-	TRBV28	TRBJ2-6	-	TGTGCCAGCAGCACGGCGGCGGAGACTGGGGCCAACGTCCTGACTTTC	CASSTAAETGANVLTF
-	TRBV15	TRBJ2-1	-	TGTGCCACCAGCAGAGATCCGGGGCCAGGGAGGTACAATGAGCAGTTCTTC	CATSRDPGPGRYNEQFF
TRBD2	TRBV5-4	TRBJ2-7	-	TGTGCCAGCAGCTTGGCAGGACTAGCGAGTTACGAGCAGTACTTC	CASSLAGLASYEQYF
-	TRBV20-1	TRBJ2-5	once	TGCAGTGCCTCCTTGCCGGCGGGCTACCAAGAGACCCAGTACTTC	CSASLPAGYQETQYF
TRBD1	TRBV14	TRBJ1-2	-	TGTGCCAGCAGCCAAGATGGATTGCGGGACAGGGTCGACTACACCTTC	CASSQDGLRDRVDYTF
-	TRBV20-1	TRBJ1-2	-	TGCAGTGCTAGAAGCCAGTGGGATGGCTACACCTTC	CSARSQWDGYTF
-	TRBV29-1	TRBJ1-1	-	TGCAGCGTTGAAGCAGGGAACACTGAAGCTTTCTTT	CSVEAGNTEAFF
TRBD1	TRBV29-1	TRBJ2-1	-	TGCAGCGTGAGTCAGGAGGACAGGGGTATCTACAATGAGCAGTTCTTC	CSVSQEDRGIYNEQFF
TRBD1	TRBV7-2	TRBJ2-7	-	TGTGCCAGCAGTAAACCGGGACAGGGGGCGTACGAGCAGTACTTC	CASSKPGQGAYEQYF
-	TRBV4-3	TRBJ2-1	-	TGCGCCAGCAGCCAAAGATGGGATAGCGAGAGACCCTTCTACAATGAGCAGTTCTTC	CASSQRWDSERPFYNEQFF
-	TRBV12-3/TRBV12-4	TRBJ2-7	-	TGTGCCAGCAGCGATCTATCCTACGAGCAGTACTTC	CASSDLSYEQYF